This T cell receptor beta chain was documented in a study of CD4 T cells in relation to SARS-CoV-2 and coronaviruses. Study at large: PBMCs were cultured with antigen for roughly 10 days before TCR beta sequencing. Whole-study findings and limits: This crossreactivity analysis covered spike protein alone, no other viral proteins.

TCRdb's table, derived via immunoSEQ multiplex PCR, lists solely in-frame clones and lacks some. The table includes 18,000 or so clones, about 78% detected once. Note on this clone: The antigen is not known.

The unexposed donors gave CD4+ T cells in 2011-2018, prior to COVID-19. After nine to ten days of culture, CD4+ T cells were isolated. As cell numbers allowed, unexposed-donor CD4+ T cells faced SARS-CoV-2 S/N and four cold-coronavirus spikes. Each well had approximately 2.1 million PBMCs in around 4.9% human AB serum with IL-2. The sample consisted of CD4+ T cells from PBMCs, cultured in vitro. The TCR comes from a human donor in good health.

Here the CDR3 DNA reads TGTGCCTGGCGCGGTTCGAGCTCCTACAATGAGCAGTTCTTC. It translates to CAWRGSSSYNEQFF. The J gene is TRBJ2-1, the V gene TRBV30; D gene ambiguous. CDR1 and CDR2 from the germline V gene are GTSNPN and SVGIG (reference sequence). V was trimmed by 5 bases and J by 0 bases, leaving 11 bases between them. The CDR3 contains 14 residues.